These 28 T cell receptor beta chains originate from one sample sequenced in a study of blood T cells in healthy people across ages. The authors ran a second PCR of about 6 to 11 cycles using a sample-barcoded 5' primer and a J-beta primer mix. TCRdb passed the 5' RACE reads through MiXCR, listing each CDR3 protein once. The sample shows fewer than 900,000 distinct CDR3 sequences, about 42% of them seen only once. The sequencing sample was made of blood. Every receptor here comes from a woman in her sixties in good health.

The chain combines TRBV6-5 with TRBJ2-3; D perhaps matches TRBD2 (6 bases). Germline V gene data show CDR1 as MNHEY and CDR2 as SVGAGI. The CDR3 has 19 amino acids. Trimming left V 2 bases short and J 6 bases short, with 27 bases between. CDR3: CASSYPLRGRPRAWDTQYF. Here the CDR3 DNA reads TGTGCCAGCAGTTACCCCCTACGGGGGAGACCCCGGGCGTGGGATACGCAGTATTTT.

CDR3 in DNA: TGTGCCAGCAGCCTGGCTCATCATAACACTGAAGCTTTCTTT. Residues: CASSLAHHNTEAFF. The rearrangement links TRBV14 to TRBJ1-1; unclear D gene. Trimming cost V 4 bases and J 2 bases, with 11 bases left between them. The CDR3 contains 14 residues. Per the germline V gene, CDR1 is SGHDN and CDR2 is FVKESK.

The chain combines TRBV10-3 with TRBJ2-6; D not resolved. This CDR3 is built from 16 residues. Trimming took off 8 bases at V and 0 bases at J, with 14 bases between the two ends. The germline CDR1 and CDR2 sequences are ENHRY and SYGVKD. CDR3 nucleotide sequence: TGTGCCATCCGTACCGGAGCTAGCTCTGGGGCCAACGTCCTGACTTTC. Protein: CAIRTGASSGANVLTF.

The CDR3 spells CASSLEGWANEQYF. As DNA, the CDR3 is TGTGCCAGCAGTTTGGAGGGGTGGGCGAACGAGCAGTACTTC. The chain combines TRBV6-2 or TRBV6-3 with TRBJ2-7; possibly TRBD2 for D (6 bases). Germline CDR1 reads MNHEY; CDR2 reads SVGEGT. This CDR3 comprises 14 residues. V gave up 4 bases and J gave up 5 bases, with 15 bases separating them.

The table lists this clonotype with a few counts. This chain joins TRBV25-1 and TRBJ2-1, with 7 bases identical to TRBD1. V shed 6 bases, J shed 1 base, and the junction held 6 bases outside the gene matches. The CDR3 extends over 15 amino acids. The germline gives CDR1 MGHDK, CDR2 SYGVNS. CDR3 DNA: TGTGCCAGCAGAAAGGGGACAGTGTCCTACAATGAGCAGTTCTTC. Translated, it gives CASRKGTVSYNEQFF.

This chain uses TRBV20-1 with TRBJ2-5; 8 bases line up with TRBD2. The junction had 18 bases not matched to a gene; V was cut back by 4 bases and J by 11 bases. The CDR3 totals 15 residues. Germline CDR1 reads DFQATT; CDR2 reads SNEGSKA (reference sequence). The CDR3 coding sequence is TGCAGTGCTACGACAATAACGGGGGGGCGGAGTGAGCAGTACTTC. Protein: CSATTITGGRSEQYF.

The chain combines TRBV20-1 with TRBJ2-3; no firm D call. The CDR3 is 13 residues long. V was shortened by 5 bases and J by 3 bases, with 12 bases between the two germline ends. The germline V gene has CDR1 DFQATT and CDR2 SNEGSKA (reference sequence). In nucleotides, the CDR3 is TGCAGTGCTGCCCTGGACGGTACAGATACGCAGTATTTT. The encoded protein is CSAALDGTDTQYF.

A few counts support this clonotype. The rearrangement joins TRBV9 to TRBJ2-1; a possible D gene is TRBD2 (5 bases). The V end lost 4 bases, the J end lost 6 bases, and 17 bases lay between the germline ends. Germline loops: CDR1 SGDLS, CDR2 YYNGEE. CDR3 length: 15 amino acids. CDR3 sequence: CASSPSWSGVNEQFF. The CDR3 DNA reads as TGTGCCAGCAGCCCATCTTGGAGCGGAGTCAATGAGCAGTTCTTC.

Only a few counts were recorded for this clonotype. The chain's CDR3 is CASSPQGTGNNSPLHF. Here the CDR3 DNA reads TGTGCCAGCTCACCACAGGGGACAGGAAATAATTCACCCCTCCACTTT. This chain joins TRBV18 and TRBJ1-6; 8 bases line up with TRBD1. The CDR3 spans 16 residues. V dropped 1 base and J dropped 5; count of bases not matched to a gene: 4. Germline-derived CDR1 and CDR2 are KGHSH and LQKENI.

This chain uses TRBV30 with TRBJ1-4; D uncertain. Germline V lookup: CDR1 GTSNPN, CDR2 SVGIG (reference sequence). The CDR3 has 13 amino acids. The V and J ends lost 0 bases and 8 bases respectively, with 10 bases between them. CDR3 protein: CAWSVLGMEKLFF. The CDR3 DNA reads as TGTGCCTGGAGTGTACTTGGGATGGAAAAACTGTTTTTT.

The genes are TRBV13 and TRBJ1-6, with D perhaps matching TRBD1 (5 bases). Trimming shortened V by 1 base and J by 0 bases, and 7 bases separated the two germline ends. This CDR3 is built from 16 residues. Germline V lookup: CDR1 PRHDT, CDR2 FYEKMQ (reference sequence). In nucleotides, the CDR3 is TGTGCCAGCAGCTTAGAAGGGACCTCCTATAATTCACCCCTCCACTTT. It yields the protein CASSLEGTSYNSPLHF. Full variable domain (outside the CDR3, taken from reference TRBV13 and TRBJ1-6): AAGVIQSPRHLIKEKRETATLKCYPIPRHDTVYWYQQGPGQDPQFLISFYEKMQSDKGSIPDRFSAQQFSDYHSELNMSSLELGDSALYFCASSLEGTSYNSPLHFGNGTRLTVT.

The chain joins TRBV12-3 or TRBV12-4 to TRBJ2-4; D is perhaps TRBD1 or TRBD2 (5 bases each). Trimming removed 2 bases from V and 1 base from J, with 12 bases in between. CDR3 length: 16 residues. The CDR3 sequence: CASSLLGTTAKNIQYF. CDR3 DNA: TGTGCCAGCAGTTTACTAGGGACCACTGCCAAAAACATTCAGTACTTC.

Turning to this clonotype: Germline is not matched at one junction end, which may reflect a read error. The chain uses TRBV30 and TRBJ2-5; D perhaps matches TRBD2 (5 bases). Per the germline V gene, CDR1 is GTSNPN and CDR2 is SVGIG (reference sequence). There are 11 residues in the CDR3. As DNA, the CDR3 is TGTGCCGGGAGTGAGGGTGAGACCCAGTACTTC. As protein: CAGSEGETQYF.

The chain is built from TRBV7-2 and TRBJ2-1; 9 nucleotides line up with TRBD1. V lost 3 bases and J lost 7; bases outside the gene matches: 10. The CDR3 length is 16 residues. Germline CDR1 reads SGHTA; CDR2 reads FQGNSA. The CDR3 loop is CASSLSGQGFGNEQFF. The CDR3 DNA follows: TGTGCCAGCAGCTTGTCGGGACAGGGTTTCGGGAATGAGCAGTTCTTC.

The rearrangement links TRBV20-1 to TRBJ1-4; tentative D call: TRBD1 (5 bases). The germline CDR1 and CDR2 sequences are DFQATT and SNEGSKA (reference sequence). This CDR3 has 13 amino acids. Trimming removed 3 bases from V and 8 bases from J, with 13 bases in between. The CDR3 DNA reads TGCAGTGCTAGGGACCAGGGTGGCGAAAAACTGTTTTTT. Its protein is CSARDQGGEKLFF.

This clonotype was recorded a few times. As DNA, the CDR3 is TGTGCCAGCAGTGAAGGTGGGACAGGGAGCTACGAGCAGTACTTC. Its protein is CASSEGGTGSYEQYF. V is TRBV6-1 and J is TRBJ2-7; 9 bases align to TRBD1. V shed 1 base, J shed 3 bases, and the junction held 4 bases outside the gene matches. The CDR3 has 15 residues. Germline V CDR1 and CDR2: MNHNS, SASEGT.

The chain carries TRBV9 and TRBJ1-6, with TRBD1 matching over 12 bases. Germline values: CDR1 SGDLS, CDR2 YYNGEE. V was clipped by 3 bases and J by 7 bases; unmatched bases: 8. The CDR3 spans 17 residues. The CDR3 sequence: CASSAPGQGALNSPLHF. The CDR3 DNA reads TGTGCCAGCAGCGCGCCGGGACAGGGGGCGTTGAATTCACCCCTCCACTTT. The variable domain in full, completed from reference TRBV9 and TRBJ1-6, reads DSGVTQTPKHLITATGQRVTLRCSPRSGDLSVYWYQQSLDQGLQFLIQYYNGEERAKGNILERFSAQQFPDLHSELNLSSLELGDSALYFCASSAPGQGALNSPLHFGNGTRLTVT.

The V call is TRBV6-5, the J call TRBJ2-2; 8 bases agree with TRBD2. This CDR3 contains 16 residues. Trimming removed 5 bases from V and 6 bases from J; junction bases left unmatched: 11. Looked up from germline, CDR1 is MNHEY and CDR2 is SVGAGI. CDR3 sequence (DNA): TGTGCCAGCAGTCTCCGGGGGGGGGCAAGGTCCGGGGAGCTGTTTTTT. Protein product: CASSLRGGARSGELFF.

V usage is TRBV20-1 and J usage is TRBJ1-2, with TRBD1 matching over 7 bases. This CDR3 contains 13 residues. V was pared by 6 bases and J by 5 bases, with 9 bases of the junction left unmatched. Germline V gene lookup returns CDR1 DFQATT and CDR2 SNEGSKA (reference sequence). The CDR3 nucleotides read TGCAGTGCCATTAGACAGGGTCGGTATGGCTACACCTTC. Its translation is CSAIRQGRYGYTF.

The rearrangement uses TRBV20-1 and TRBJ2-2; the D gene is possibly TRBD1 (6 bases). Germline V CDR1 and CDR2: DFQATT, SNEGSKA (reference sequence). The CDR3 spans 13 residues. The V and J ends lost 8 bases and 7 bases respectively, with 17 bases between them. CDR3 sequence: CSYARGIGGELFF. The CDR3 bases are TGCAGTTATGCCAGGGGAATTGGCGGGGAGCTGTTTTTT.

This CDR3 is CASSADSLSYEQYF. CDR3 bases: TGTGCCAGCAGTGCGGACAGTCTCTCCTACGAGCAGTACTTC. The chain uses TRBV12-3 or TRBV12-4 and TRBJ2-7; tentative D call: TRBD1 (6 bases). Deletions cut 5 bases from V and 0 bases from J, with 11 bases between. The CDR3 is 14 residues long.

The table lists this clonotype with a few counts. V usage is TRBV24-1 and J usage is TRBJ2-1; D is possibly TRBD2 (6 bases). The germline gives CDR1 KGHDR, CDR2 SFDVKD. V was clipped by 3 bases and J by 7 bases, with 12 bases between them. The CDR3 loop spans 14 amino acids. The CDR3 sequence: CATSDETSRNEQFF. CDR3 coding DNA: TGTGCCACCAGTGATGAGACTAGTCGGAATGAGCAGTTCTTC.

This clonotype was seen a handful of times. V and J are TRBV7-2 and TRBJ1-1, with D unresolved. The V and J ends lost 1 base and 2 bases respectively, with 8 bases between them. Looked up from germline, CDR1 is SGHTA and CDR2 is FQGNSA. This CDR3 is 14 amino acids long. The CDR3 is CASSLGHANTEAFF. CDR3 coding DNA: TGTGCCAGCAGCTTAGGCCACGCAAACACTGAAGCTTTCTTT. Full variable domain (rest looked up from reference TRBV7-2 and TRBJ1-1): GAGVSQSPSNKVTEKGKDVELRCDPISGHTALYWYRQSLGQGLEFLIYFQGNSAPDKSGLPSDRFSAERTGGSVSTLTIQRTQQEDSAVYLCASSLGHANTEAFFGQGTRLTVV.

The chain recombines TRBV28 with TRBJ1-1; D remains unclear. With 10 bases removed from V and 3 bases from J, the gap between germline ends came to 6 bases. CDR3 size: 10 residues. The germline V gene has CDR1 MDHEN and CDR2 SYDVKM. This CDR3 reads CATSDTEAFF. CDR3 bases: TGTGCCACCTCGGACACTGAAGCTTTCTTT.

The gene calls are TRBV9 and TRBJ2-1; TRBD1 matches at 8 bases. The J call could be wrong; TRBJ2-7 is a better fit for the DNA end. Germline V gives CDR1 SGDLS, CDR2 YYNGEE. The CDR3 consists of 14 residues. The CDR3 reads CASSATGETGEQYF. CDR3 DNA sequence: TGTGCCAGCAGCGCGACAGGGGAGACGGGTGAGCAGTACTTC.

The sample holds a few counts of this clonotype. The rearrangement links TRBV9 to TRBJ2-5; 8 positions agree with TRBD2. The CDR3 spans 15 residues. Losses at the gene ends were 0 bases for V and 2 bases for J; bases not matched to a gene: 3. Per the germline V gene, CDR1 is SGDLS and CDR2 is YYNGEE. As DNA, the CDR3 is TGTGCCAGCAGCGTAGTATCGGGGGGGCAAGAGACCCAGTACTTC. This translates into CASSVVSGGQETQYF.

V is TRBV7-2 and J is TRBJ2-5; 12 positions agree with TRBD2. Germline-derived CDR1 and CDR2 are SGHTA and FQGNSA. The CDR3 is made up of 15 amino acids. Trimming removed 5 bases from V and 4 bases from J; junction bases left unmatched: 5. The CDR3 spells CASSDLAGGRETQYF. DNA of the CDR3: TGTGCCAGCAGCGACCTAGCGGGGGGGCGAGAGACCCAGTACTTC. The variable domain in full, completed from reference TRBV7-2 and TRBJ2-5, reads GAGVSQSPSNKVTEKGKDVELRCDPISGHTALYWYRQSLGQGLEFLIYFQGNSAPDKSGLPSDRFSAERTGGSVSTLTIQRTQQEDSAVYLCASSDLAGGRETQYFGPGTRLLVL.

This clonotype was detected only a few times. V usage is TRBV20-1 and J usage is TRBJ2-1, with D hard to call. V lost 3 bases and J lost 8, with 17 bases in between. This CDR3 has 14 amino acids. CDR1 and CDR2 (germline): DFQATT, SNEGSKA (reference sequence). CDR3 in amino acids: CSARETIFGYEQFF. CDR3 coding DNA: TGCAGTGCTAGGGAGACGATTTTTGGCTATGAGCAGTTCTTC.